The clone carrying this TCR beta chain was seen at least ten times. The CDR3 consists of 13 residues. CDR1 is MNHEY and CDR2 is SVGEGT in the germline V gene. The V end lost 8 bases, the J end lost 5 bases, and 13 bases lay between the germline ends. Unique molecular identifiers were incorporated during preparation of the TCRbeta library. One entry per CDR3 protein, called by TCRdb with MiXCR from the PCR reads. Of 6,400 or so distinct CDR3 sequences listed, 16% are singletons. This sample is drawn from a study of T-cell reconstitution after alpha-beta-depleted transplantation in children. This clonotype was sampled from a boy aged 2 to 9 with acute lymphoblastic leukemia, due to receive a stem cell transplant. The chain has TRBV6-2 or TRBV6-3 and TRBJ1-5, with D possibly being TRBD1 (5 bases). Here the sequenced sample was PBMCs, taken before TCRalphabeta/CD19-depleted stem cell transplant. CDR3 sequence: CASQIGGDQPQHF. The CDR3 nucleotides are TGTGCCAGCCAAATTGGGGGGGATCAGCCCCAGCATTTT.